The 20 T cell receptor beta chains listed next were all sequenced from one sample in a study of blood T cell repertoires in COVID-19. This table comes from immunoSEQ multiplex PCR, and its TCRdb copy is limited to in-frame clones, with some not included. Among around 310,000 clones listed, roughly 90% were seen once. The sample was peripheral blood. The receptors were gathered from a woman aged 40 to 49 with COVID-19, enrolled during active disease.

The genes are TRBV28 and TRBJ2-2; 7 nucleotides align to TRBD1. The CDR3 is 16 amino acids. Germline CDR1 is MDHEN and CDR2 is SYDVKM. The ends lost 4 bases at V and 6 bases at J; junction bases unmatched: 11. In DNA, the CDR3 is TGTGCCAGCAGTTCACGACAGGGTAGAGTCGCCGGGGAGCTGTTTTTT. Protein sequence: CASSSRQGRVAGELFF. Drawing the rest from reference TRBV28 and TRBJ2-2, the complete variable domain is DVKVTQSSRYLVKRTGEKVFLECVQDMDHENMFWYRQDPGLGLRLIYFSYDVKMKEKGDIPEGYSVSREKKERFSLILESASTNQTSMYLCASSSRQGRVAGELFFGEGSRLTVL.

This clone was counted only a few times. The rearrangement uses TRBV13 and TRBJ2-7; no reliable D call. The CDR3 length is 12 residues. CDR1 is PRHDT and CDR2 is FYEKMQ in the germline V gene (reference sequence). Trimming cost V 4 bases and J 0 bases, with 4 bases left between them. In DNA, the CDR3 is TGTGCCAGCAGCTCTCTCTCCTACGAGCAGTACTTC. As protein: CASSSLSYEQYF.

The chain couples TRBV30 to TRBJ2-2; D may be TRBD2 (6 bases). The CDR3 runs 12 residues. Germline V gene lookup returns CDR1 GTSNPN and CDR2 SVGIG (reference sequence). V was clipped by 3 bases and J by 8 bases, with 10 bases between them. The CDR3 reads CAWRGGPGELFF. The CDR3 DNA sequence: TGTGCCTGGAGGGGAGGCCCAGGGGAGCTGTTTTTT. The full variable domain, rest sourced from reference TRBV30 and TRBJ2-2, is SQTIHQWPATLVQPVGSPLSLECTVEGTSNPNLYWYRQAAGRGLQLLFYSVGIGQISSEVPQNLSASRPQDRQFILSSKKLLLSDSGFYLCAWRGGPGELFFGEGSRLTVL.

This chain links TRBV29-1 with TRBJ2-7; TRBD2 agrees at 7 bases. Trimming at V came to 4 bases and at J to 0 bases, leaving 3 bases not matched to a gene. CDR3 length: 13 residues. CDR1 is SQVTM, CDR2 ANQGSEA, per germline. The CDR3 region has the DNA TGCAGCGTTGTGGGGGGGAGCTCCTACGAGCAGTACTTC. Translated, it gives CSVVGGSSYEQYF.

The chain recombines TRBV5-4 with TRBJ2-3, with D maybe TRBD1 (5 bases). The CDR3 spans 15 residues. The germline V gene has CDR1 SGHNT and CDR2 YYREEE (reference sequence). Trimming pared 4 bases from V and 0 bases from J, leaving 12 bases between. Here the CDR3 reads CASSPPAGSTDTQYF. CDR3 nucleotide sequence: TGTGCCAGCAGCCCACCCGCAGGGAGCACAGATACGCAGTATTTT.

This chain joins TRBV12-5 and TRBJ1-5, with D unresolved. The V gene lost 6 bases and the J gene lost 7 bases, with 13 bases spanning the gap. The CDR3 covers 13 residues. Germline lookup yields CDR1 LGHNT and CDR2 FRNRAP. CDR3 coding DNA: TGTGCTAGTGGGCCCCGGTTGGAGCAGCCCCAGCATTTT. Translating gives CASGPRLEQPQHF.

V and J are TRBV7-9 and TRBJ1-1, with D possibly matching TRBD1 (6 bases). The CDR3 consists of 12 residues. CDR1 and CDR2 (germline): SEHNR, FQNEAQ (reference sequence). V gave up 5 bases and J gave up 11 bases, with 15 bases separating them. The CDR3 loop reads CASSRREGGAFF. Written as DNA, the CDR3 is TGTGCCAGCAGCCGTCGGGAGGGGGGCGCTTTCTTT.

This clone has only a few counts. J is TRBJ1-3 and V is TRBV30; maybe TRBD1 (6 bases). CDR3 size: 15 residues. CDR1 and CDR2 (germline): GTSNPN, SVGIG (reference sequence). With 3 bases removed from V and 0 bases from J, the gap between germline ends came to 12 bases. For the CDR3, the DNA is TGTGCCTGGAGGTCCAACAGGGACTCTGGAAACACCATATATTTT. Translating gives CAWRSNRDSGNTIYF.

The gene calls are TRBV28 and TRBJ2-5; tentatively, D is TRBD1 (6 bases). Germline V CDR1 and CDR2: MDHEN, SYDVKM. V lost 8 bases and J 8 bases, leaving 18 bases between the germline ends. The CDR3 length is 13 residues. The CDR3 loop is CASLRGGLGTQYF. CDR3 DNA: TGTGCCAGCCTACGAGGGGGTTTAGGCACCCAGTACTTC.

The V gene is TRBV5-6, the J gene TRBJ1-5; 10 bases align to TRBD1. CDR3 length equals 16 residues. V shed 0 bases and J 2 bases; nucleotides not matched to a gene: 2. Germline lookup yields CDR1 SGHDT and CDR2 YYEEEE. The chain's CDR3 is CASSLVGTGGNQPQHF. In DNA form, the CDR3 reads TGTGCCAGCAGCTTGGTGGGGACAGGGGGCAATCAGCCCCAGCATTTT.

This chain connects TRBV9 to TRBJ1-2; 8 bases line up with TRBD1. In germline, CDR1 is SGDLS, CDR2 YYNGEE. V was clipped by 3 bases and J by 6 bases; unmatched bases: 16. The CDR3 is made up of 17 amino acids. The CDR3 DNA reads TGTGCCAGCAGCGCCGGGGTCTCGGCAGGGGGCGAGCATGGCTACACCTTC. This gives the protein CASSAGVSAGGEHGYTF.

This chain's CDR3 is CASSYSAGNYGYTF. In DNA, the CDR3 is TGTGCCAGCAGTTACTCGGCAGGGAACTATGGCTACACCTTC. This chain connects TRBV6-5 to TRBJ1-2, with a weak D call TRBD1 (5 bases). Germline lookup yields CDR1 MNHEY and CDR2 SVGAGI. V was pared by 0 bases and J by 2 bases, with 7 bases between. The CDR3 covers 14 residues.

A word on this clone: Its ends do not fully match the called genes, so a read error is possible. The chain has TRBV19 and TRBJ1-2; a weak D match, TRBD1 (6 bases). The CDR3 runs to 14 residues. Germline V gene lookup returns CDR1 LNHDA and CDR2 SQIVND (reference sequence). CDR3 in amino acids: CASSNRETGYGHTF. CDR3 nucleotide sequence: TGTGCCAGTAGTAACAGGGAGACAGGCTATGGCCACACCTTC.

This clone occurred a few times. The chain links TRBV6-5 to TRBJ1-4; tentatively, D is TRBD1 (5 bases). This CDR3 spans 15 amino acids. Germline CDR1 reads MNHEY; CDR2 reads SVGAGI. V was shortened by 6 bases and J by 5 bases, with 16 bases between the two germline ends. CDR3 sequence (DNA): TGTGCCAGCAGCCAAACTCAGGGCGCGAATGAAAAACTGTTTTTT. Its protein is CASSQTQGANEKLFF.

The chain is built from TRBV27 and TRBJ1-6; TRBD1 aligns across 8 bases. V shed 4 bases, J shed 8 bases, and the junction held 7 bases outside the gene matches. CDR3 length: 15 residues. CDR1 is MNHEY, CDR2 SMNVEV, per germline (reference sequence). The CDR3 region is CASSSAYRGDSPLHF. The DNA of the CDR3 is TGTGCCAGCAGTTCGGCCTACAGGGGGGATTCACCCCTCCACTTT.

The CDR3 reads CASSPIGTDTQYF. Here the CDR3 DNA reads TGTGCCAGCTCACCCATTGGCACAGATACGCAGTATTTT. J is TRBJ2-3 and V is TRBV18, with D hard to call. The length of the CDR3 is 13 residues. Germline V gene sequence: CDR1 KGHSH, CDR2 LQKENI. V lost 3 bases and J lost 1, with 5 bases in between.

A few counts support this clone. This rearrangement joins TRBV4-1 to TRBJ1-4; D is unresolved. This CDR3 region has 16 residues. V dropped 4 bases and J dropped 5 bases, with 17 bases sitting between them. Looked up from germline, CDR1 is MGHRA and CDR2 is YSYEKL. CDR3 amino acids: CASSRIPPGMNEKLFF. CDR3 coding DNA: TGCGCCAGCAGCCGTATACCCCCCGGTATGAATGAAAAACTGTTTTTT.

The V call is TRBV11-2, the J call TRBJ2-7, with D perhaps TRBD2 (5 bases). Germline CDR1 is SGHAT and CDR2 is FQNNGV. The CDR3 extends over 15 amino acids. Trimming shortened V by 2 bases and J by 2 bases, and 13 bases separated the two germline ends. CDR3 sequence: CASSLSGSAAYEQYF. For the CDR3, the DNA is TGTGCCAGCAGCTTATCGGGTAGCGCAGCCTACGAGCAGTACTTC.

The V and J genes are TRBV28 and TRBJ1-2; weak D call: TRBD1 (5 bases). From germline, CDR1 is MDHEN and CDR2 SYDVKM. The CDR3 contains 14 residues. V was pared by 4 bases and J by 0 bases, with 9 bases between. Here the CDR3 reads CASSYPGTNYGYTF. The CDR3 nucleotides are TGTGCCAGCAGTTACCCAGGGACTAACTATGGCTACACCTTC.

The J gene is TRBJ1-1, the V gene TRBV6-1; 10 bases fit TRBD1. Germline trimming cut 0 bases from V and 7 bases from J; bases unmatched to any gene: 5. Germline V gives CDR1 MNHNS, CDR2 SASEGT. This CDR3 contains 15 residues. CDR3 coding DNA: TGTGCCAGCAGTGAAGCGGGGTGGGACAGGGGTGAAGCTTTCTTT. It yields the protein CASSEAGWDRGEAFF.